The rows below give T cell receptor beta chains drawn from one sample of a study of identical twins. TCRdb re-called the 5' RACE reads through MiXCR, storing one row per CDR3 protein. Of around 670,000 distinct CDR3 sequences in the sample, approximately 6.1% were seen once. Sequenced sample: naive T cells sorted from blood. The receptors stem from a man in his late teens or twenties in good health. Each CDR3 is given without its conserved first and last residue.

v_call	j_call	cdr3_aa
TRBV28	TRBJ2-7	ASRDPGTVYEQY
TRBV27	TRBJ2-5	ASSPDLRQETQY
TRBV19	TRBJ2-1	ASTSPWWEQF
TRBV6-1	TRBJ2-3	ASSLGSSGTDTQY
TRBV30	TRBJ2-2	AWSVEDTTGELF
TRBV30	TRBJ2-7	AWSQGTYEQY
TRBV20-1	TRBJ1-5	STLQGADNQPQH
TRBV6-5	TRBJ2-1	ASSSLAGTGYNEQF
TRBV27	TRBJ2-7	ASSLGTAFGQY
TRBV28	TRBJ1-1	ASGSSTEAF
TRBV29-1	TRBJ2-7	SVRQGAPYEQY
TRBV12-3/TRBV12-4	TRBJ2-2	ASRSTGTGNTGELF
TRBV10-2	TRBJ2-1	ASKGLRERQVDEQF
TRBV6-1	TRBJ1-5	ASSQAQLAPQH
TRBV10-3	TRBJ2-1	AIMQGQGAYEQF
TRBV4-3	TRBJ2-7	ASSQARSNWESYEQY
TRBV2	TRBJ2-1	ASSEPGGSSYNEQF
TRBV20-1	TRBJ1-1	SARSLVGGTEAF
TRBV5-1	TRBJ2-1	ASRASGNGGEQF
TRBV12-3/TRBV12-4	TRBJ2-1	ASGGVPRGNEQF
TRBV29-1	TRBJ2-3	SVEGRSLTDTQY
TRBV14	TRBJ1-6	ASSRGTAINSPLH
TRBV5-1	TRBJ1-1	ASSWGQVVGTEAF
TRBV7-8	TRBJ2-5	ASSLGAGQTQY
TRBV21-1	TRBJ2-7	ASRTPRGSSEQY
TRBV5-1	TRBJ2-7	ASYDQGRYEQY
TRBV5-1	TRBJ2-1	ASSLSLSGYNEQF
TRBV12-3/TRBV12-4	TRBJ1-4	ASSPQQGGTTNEKLF
TRBV28	TRBJ2-1	ASSVAVTSYNEQF
TRBV9	TRBJ2-2	ASSVAGSGAETGELF
TRBV12-3/TRBV12-4	TRBJ2-3	ASSSNTGTSVADTQY
TRBV29-1	TRBJ2-5	SVGAGGVETQY
TRBV7-8	TRBJ2-1	ASSFTSARDNEQF
TRBV7-2	TRBJ2-5	ASSLEHYRGETQY
TRBV29-1	TRBJ1-1	SVALVLVDTEAF
TRBV21-1	TRBJ2-7	ASSRNPPGQGTYEQY
TRBV12-3/TRBV12-4	TRBJ2-1	ASSRPGRDNEQF
TRBV6-1	TRBJ2-2	ASSTLTGHSSTGELF
TRBV7-2	TRBJ2-7	ASSRTSVHEQY